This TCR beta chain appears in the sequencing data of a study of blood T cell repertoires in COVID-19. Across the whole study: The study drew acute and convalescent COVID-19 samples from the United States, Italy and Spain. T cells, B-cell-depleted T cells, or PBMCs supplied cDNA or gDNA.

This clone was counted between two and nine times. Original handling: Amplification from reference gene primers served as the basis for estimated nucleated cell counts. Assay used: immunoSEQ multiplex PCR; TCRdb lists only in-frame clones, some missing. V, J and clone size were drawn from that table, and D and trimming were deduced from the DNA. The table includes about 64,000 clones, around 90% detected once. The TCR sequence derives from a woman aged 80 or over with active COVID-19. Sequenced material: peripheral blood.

DNA for the CDR3: TGTGCCAGCAGTCTAGCGGGGTCTAGCACAGATACGCAGTATTTT. Translated, it gives CASSLAGSSTDTQYF. J is TRBJ2-3 and V is TRBV6-5; TRBD2 matches 9 bases. Germline CDR1 and CDR2: MNHEY and SVGAGI. The CDR3 has 15 residues. Trimming removed 5 bases from V and 0 bases from J; junction bases left unmatched: 3.